Listed here are 30 T cell receptor beta chains from one sample, sequenced in a study of shared clonotypes between healthy human individuals. Sequencing was performed with immunoSEQ multiplex PCR; in TCRdb, only in-frame clones are kept and a portion is missing. This table holds fewer than 650,000 clones, approximately 80% found once. Input material: PBMCs. The receptors here all came from a woman in her thirties or forties in good health. Some clones in this sample may be carry-over from other donors' samples.

The chain joins TRBV6-6 to TRBJ1-4, with a weak D call TRBD1 (5 bases). Germline V gene sequence: CDR1 MNHNY, CDR2 SVGAGI (reference sequence). CDR3 length: 15 residues. Trimming took off 4 bases at V and 4 bases at J, with 13 bases between the two ends. The CDR3 sequence is CASSSGARSNEKLFF. The CDR3 bases are TGTGCCAGCAGTTCCGGGGCCCGAAGTAATGAAAAACTGTTTTTT.

The chain uses TRBV5-1 and TRBJ1-6; tentatively, D is TRBD1 (5 bases). V was pared by 0 bases and J by 10 bases, with 11 bases between. CDR1 and CDR2 (germline): SGHRS, YFSETQ. This CDR3 is built from 14 residues. The CDR3 DNA reads as TGCGCCAGCAGCTTGGCGGGACGAGGGTCACCCCTCCACTTT. It encodes CASSLAGRGSPLHF.

The chain combines TRBV27 with TRBJ2-1; possibly TRBD2 for D (6 bases). CDR3 length: 16 residues. Germline V gene lookup returns CDR1 MNHEY and CDR2 SMNVEV (reference sequence). Between the trimmed V and J ends, which lost 4 bases and 4 bases, there was a span of 17 bases. CDR3 residues: CASSSGRLVSYNEQFF. CDR3 DNA: TGTGCCAGCAGTTCAGGCAGACTAGTTAGTTACAATGAGCAGTTCTTC.

A note on this clone: Within the sample, other DNA sequences also encode this same CDR3. The chain employs TRBV5-4 and TRBJ2-7; perhaps TRBD1 as D (5 bases). Germline CDR1 SGHNT, CDR2 YYREEE (reference sequence). The CDR3 contains 13 residues. V shed 0 bases and J shed 1 base, with 5 bases lying between them. CDR3 nucleotide sequence: TGTGCCAGCAGCTTGGCAGGGTCCTACGAGCAGTACTTC. Translated: CASSLAGSYEQYF.

This clone was detected a few times. The V and J genes are TRBV5-1 and TRBJ2-7; 12 bases are shared with TRBD2. The CDR3 is made up of 17 amino acids. Germline V gives CDR1 SGHRS, CDR2 YFSETQ. The ends lost 1 base at V and 3 bases at J; junction bases unmatched: 8. CDR3: CASSLRLAGEGGYEQYF. CDR3 in DNA: TGCGCCAGCAGCTTGCGACTAGCGGGAGAAGGGGGCTACGAGCAGTACTTC.

This chain joins TRBV4-1 and TRBJ1-1; D is unclear. This CDR3 region has 15 residues. The germline V gene encodes CDR1 MGHRA and CDR2 YSYEKL. V was cut by 0 bases and J by 1 base, with 9 bases left in between. CDR3 nucleotides: TGCGCCAGCAGCCAAGAAGTCCAGGCGAACACTGAAGCTTTCTTT. Translating it yields CASSQEVQANTEAFF.

The V call is TRBV7-3, the J call TRBJ2-7, with D unresolved. Germline CDR1 SGHTA, CDR2 FQGTGA. Between the trimmed V and J ends, which lost 2 bases and 7 bases, there was a span of 9 bases. The length of the CDR3 is 12 residues. CDR3 loop: CASSLGYGEQYF. The DNA of the CDR3 is TGTGCCAGCAGCTTAGGATATGGGGAGCAGTACTTC.

The chain couples TRBV19 to TRBJ2-5; D not resolved. V lost 3 bases and J lost 1, with 9 bases in between. The CDR3 length is 14 residues. In germline, CDR1 is LNHDA, CDR2 SQIVND (reference sequence). CDR3 protein: CASSMSPTQETQYF. CDR3 nucleotides: TGTGCCAGTAGTATGTCTCCAACCCAAGAGACCCAGTACTTC.

The chain links TRBV5-5 to TRBJ2-5; D unresolved. The DNA end lines up better with TRBJ2-7; the J call may be wrong. The germline CDR1 and CDR2 sequences are SGHKS and YYEKEE (reference sequence). The CDR3 has 14 amino acids. The CDR3 sequence: CASSFGSGSYEQYF. In nucleotides, the CDR3 is TGTGCCAGCAGCTTTGGCAGTGGCTCCTACGAGCAGTACTTC.

The genes are TRBV28 and TRBJ2-3; the match to TRBD2 covers 13 bases. Per germline, CDR1 MDHEN and CDR2 SYDVKM. J gave up 6 bases and V 3 bases, and 12 bases lay outside the gene matches. CDR3 size: 18 residues. The CDR3: CASSFWRGTSGEGDTQYF. The CDR3 DNA follows: TGTGCCAGCAGTTTTTGGCGAGGGACTAGCGGGGAGGGGGATACGCAGTATTTT.

The gene calls are TRBV9 and TRBJ2-1; 8 bases fit TRBD2. The CDR3 totals 19 residues. The V and J ends lost 2 bases and 3 bases, in that order; junction bases with no gene match: 16. Germline V gene sequence: CDR1 SGDLS, CDR2 YYNGEE. CDR3 sequence reads: CASSVLSGNTNPYYNEQFF. CDR3 DNA: TGTGCCAGCAGCGTCCTTAGCGGGAACACGAATCCTTACTACAATGAGCAGTTCTTC. The full variable domain, completed using reference TRBV9 and TRBJ2-1, is DSGVTQTPKHLITATGQRVTLRCSPRSGDLSVYWYQQSLDQGLQFLIQYYNGEERAKGNILERFSAQQFPDLHSELNLSSLELGDSALYFCASSVLSGNTNPYYNEQFFGPGTRLTVL.

This rearrangement joins TRBV4-2 to TRBJ2-3; 8 bases agree with TRBD2. Germline lookup yields CDR1 LGHNA and CDR2 YNFKEQ. V dropped 0 bases and J dropped 8; count of bases not matched to a gene: 31. This CDR3 has 23 residues. The CDR3 DNA follows: TGTGCCAGCAGCCAAGATCTGGGTTCTTCGGGCGACCAGCGGGAGCCTGGTTTGGCTACGCAGTATTTT. It translates to CASSQDLGSSGDQREPGLATQYF.

The chain joins TRBV18 to TRBJ1-1; D gene unclear. The CDR3 extends over 18 amino acids. V was cut by 0 bases and J by 3 bases, with 20 bases left in between. Germline V gene sequence: CDR1 KGHSH, CDR2 LQKENI. The CDR3 protein is CASSPPISPGRPDTEAFF. Here the CDR3 DNA reads TGTGCCAGCTCACCACCGATATCCCCCGGCAGGCCCGACACTGAAGCTTTCTTT.

To note about this clone: A far larger clone is only one base removed, so a read error is likely. The chain uses TRBV5-8 and TRBJ1-1; D not resolved. The V gene lost 2 bases and the J gene lost 3 bases, with 8 bases spanning the gap. CDR1 is SGHTS and CDR2 is YDEGEE in the germline V gene. The CDR3 totals 13 residues. CDR3 amino acids: CASSFARDTEAFF. The DNA for the CDR3 is TGTGCCAGCAGCTTCGCCCGGGACACTGAAGCTTTCTTT.

This clone was picked up one time. This chain links TRBV5-6 with TRBJ1-2; no definite D call. The CDR3 spans 12 residues. V lost 0 bases to trimming and J lost 6 bases, with 6 bases between them. The germline V gene has CDR1 SGHDT and CDR2 YYEEEE. The CDR3: CASSLAVDGYTF. DNA for the CDR3: TGTGCCAGCAGCTTGGCAGTCGATGGCTACACCTTC.

The chain employs TRBV7-2 and TRBJ2-7, with D hard to call. The CDR3 is 11 residues long. V lost 8 bases, J lost 4 bases, and 9 bases lay in between. In germline, CDR1 is SGHTA, CDR2 FQGNSA. CDR3 sequence (DNA): TGTGCCAGCCGGAAGGGTTACGAGCAGTACTTC. Translated, it gives CASRKGYEQYF.

This clone has a handful of counts. This rearrangement joins TRBV9 to TRBJ2-7; D is undetermined. CDR3 length equals 12 residues. The germline V and J ends were trimmed by 4 bases and 4 bases, with 9 bases remaining between them. The germline gives CDR1 SGDLS, CDR2 YYNGEE. The CDR3 DNA reads TGTGCCAGCAGCCCTAACAATTACGAGCAGTACTTC. Its protein product is CASSPNNYEQYF.

In regard to this clone: A single base separates this from a much larger clone, so it may be a read error. The genes are TRBV2 and TRBJ2-7; D not certain. CDR3 length equals 15 residues. Germline-derived CDR1 and CDR2 are SNHLY and FYNNEI. In DNA, the CDR3 is TGTGCCAGCAGTGATAGCTGGCCTTCCCCCTACGAGCAGCACTTC. This codes for CASSDSWPSPYEQHF.

This chain connects TRBV4-1 to TRBJ2-1; 7 bases are shared with TRBD2. There are 15 residues in the CDR3. Unmatched junction bases numbered 6, after V lost 1 base and J lost 6 bases. Germline CDR1 MGHRA, CDR2 YSYEKL. CDR3 in amino acids: CASSQVGGKGNEQFF. CDR3 in DNA: TGCGCCAGCAGCCAAGTCGGGGGGAAGGGCAATGAGCAGTTCTTC.

The V and J genes are TRBV2 and TRBJ2-2; D gene uncertain. Per the germline V gene, CDR1 is SNHLY and CDR2 is FYNNEI. The CDR3 is made up of 12 amino acids. V lost 6 bases, J lost 1 base, and 3 bases lay in between. CDR3 nucleotide sequence: TGTGCCAGCAGGGTGAACACCGGGGAGCTGTTTTTT. Amino acids: CASRVNTGELFF. Variable domain in full (rest from reference TRBV2 and TRBJ2-2): EPEVTQTPSHQVTQMGQEVILRCVPISNHLYFYWYRQILGQKVEFLVSFYNNEISEKSEIFDDQFSVERPDGSNFTLKIRSTKLEDSAMYFCASRVNTGELFFGEGSRLTVL.

The CDR3 nucleotides are TGTGCCAGCAGCTTAGTAGTAGGGGGCGCGATCTATGGCTACACCTTC. This encodes CASSLVVGGAIYGYTF. The chain couples TRBV7-2 to TRBJ1-2, with 7 bases that match TRBD1. The V gene's germline CDR1 is SGHTA and CDR2 FQGNSA. The CDR3 length is 16 residues. V trimming: 1 base; J trimming: 4 bases; junction bases outside the gene matches: 9.

The rearrangement joins TRBV5-3 to TRBJ1-2, with no clear D. TRBV5-3 carries the ORF label, with uncertain function. The CDR3 extends over 12 amino acids. V lost 1 base and J lost 6, with 7 bases in between. CDR3 sequence (DNA): TGTGCCAGAAGCTTGTGTCAGGATGGCTACACCTTC. It yields the protein CARSLCQDGYTF.

This clone was detected a few times. For the CDR3, the DNA is TGTGCCAGCAGCCCTGAGGGGGCGCGAGGAAACACCATATATTTT. It translates to CASSPEGARGNTIYF. This chain joins TRBV9 and TRBJ1-3, with TRBD1 matching over 7 bases. The germline gives CDR1 SGDLS, CDR2 YYNGEE. The CDR3 runs 15 residues. Trimming at V came to 4 bases and at J to 4 bases, leaving 8 bases not matched to a gene.

On this clone itself: Since a far larger clone is one base different, this is likely a read error. The V gene is TRBV6-1, the J gene TRBJ2-2; possibly TRBD2 for D (6 bases). Germline V CDR1 and CDR2: MNHNS, SASEGT. The CDR3 has 15 amino acids. The CDR3 coding sequence is TGTGCCAGCAGTGAAGAAGAAGGAAACACCGGGGGGCTGTTTTTT. This sequence encodes CASSEEEGNTGGLFF.

On this clone: A much larger clone differs by one base, so this may be a read error. The same CDR3 is also encoded by other DNA sequences in this sample. The chain joins TRBV29-1 to TRBJ2-1; D unresolved. This CDR3 comprises 10 residues. Germline-derived CDR1 and CDR2 are SQVTM and ANQGSEA. The V and J ends lost 4 bases and 5 bases respectively, with 3 bases between them. The CDR3 DNA reads TGCAGCGTTGCCCACAATGAGCAGTTCTTC. Residues: CSVAHNEQFF.

This chain connects TRBV7-9 to TRBJ1-3, with D hard to call. V gave up 5 bases and J gave up 4 bases, with 12 bases separating them. Germline lookup yields CDR1 SEHNR and CDR2 FQNEAQ (reference sequence). The CDR3 is 14 residues long. CDR3 DNA: TGTGCCAGCAGCCTTAATGGCGAAGGAAACACCATATATTTT. Translation: CASSLNGEGNTIYF.

This chain uses TRBV18 with TRBJ2-7; TRBD1 matches 8 bases. CDR3 length: 16 amino acids. After removal of 2 bases from V and 2 bases from J, the junction contained 8 bases not matched to a gene. Germline V gene data show CDR1 as KGHSH and CDR2 as LQKENI. The CDR3 DNA reads TGTGCCAGCTCACCAAGGTCGTCGACAGGGGCCTACGAGCAGTACTTC. This codes for CASSPRSSTGAYEQYF. Using reference TRBV18 and TRBJ2-7 for the parts outside the CDR3, the full variable domain is NAGVMQNPRHLVRRRGQEARLRCSPMKGHSHVYWYRQLPEEGLKFMVYLQKENIIDESGMPKERFSAEFPKEGPSILRIQQVVRGDSAAYFCASSPRSSTGAYEQYFGPGTRLTVT.

J is TRBJ2-7 and V is TRBV30; D might be TRBD2 (7 bases). V was pared by 3 bases and J by 3 bases, with 21 bases between. The length of the CDR3 is 16 residues. Germline CDR1 is GTSNPN and CDR2 is SVGIG (reference sequence). CDR3: CAWSAYLRGARYEQYF. The CDR3 coding sequence is TGTGCCTGGAGCGCCTATCTTCGGGGGGCCCGCTACGAGCAGTACTTC.

This chain connects TRBV28 to TRBJ2-7; possibly TRBD2 for D (5 bases). V shed 6 bases and J shed 3 bases, with 9 bases lying between them. Germline assignment: CDR1 MDHEN and CDR2 SYDVKM. The CDR3 sequence is 12 residues long. The CDR3 nucleotides are TGTGCCAGCAGACTAGGAGACTACGAGCAGTACTTC. This encodes CASRLGDYEQYF.

This clone turned up a few times. The rearrangement joins TRBV6-5 to TRBJ2-6, with no clear D. CDR3 length equals 14 residues. CDR1 MNHEY and CDR2 SVGAGI come from the germline V gene. V was clipped by 6 bases and J by 4 bases, with 10 bases between them. The CDR3 sequence is CASRPLSGANVLTF. CDR3 DNA: TGTGCCAGCAGGCCCCTCTCAGGGGCCAACGTCCTGACTTTC.